Described below is a single T cell receptor beta chain sequence and its context. Which antigen it targets is not known. Base quality data are lacking; no much larger clone is found one base away. This sample is drawn from a study of blood T cells in healthy people across ages (dated by TCRdb to about 2015). As for the study more broadly: Template switching captured roughly one uniquely barcoded TCR beta cDNA molecule per two T cells in model experiments. Donors were grouped into four age groups: young (average approximately 15 years), middle-aged (roughly 40), aged (about 60) and long-lived (just over 80). The study measured age-related changes in TCR beta repertoire diversity using deep sequencing normalized with unique cDNA molecular identifiers. Using the same blood draw, the study looked at two additional independent replicas of 1 million unique cDNA reads for two donors, one aged 18 to 30 and the other aged 80 or older. To avoid experimental bias, donors of different ages were randomly spread across the sequencing lanes.

The library was built by means of 5' RACE. TCRdb shows the sequencer as Illumina HiSeq 2500. A second roughly 6 to 11 cycle PCR used a sample-barcoded 5' primer and a J-beta primer mix. A template-switch 5' adaptor carrying 12 random nucleotides introduced a unique molecular identifier onto each TCR beta cDNA molecule. At least 2.5 million CDR3-containing paired-end reads were obtained from each sample. First-strand cDNA synthesis was performed from all RNA using the Mint cDNA synthesis kit, with priming by a TRBC-specific oligonucleotide. All cDNA was treated with uracil-DNA glycosylase and then went through a first 18-cycle PCR with the universal primers M1SS and BC2_uni_R. The authors' analysis ran thus. For normalization, 1 million high-quality reads, each with a distinct molecular identifier, were randomly selected from each sample. Reads with shared molecular identifiers were discarded instead of being binned into consensus sequences. MiTCR, set to a Q25 quality threshold and the strictest error-elimination algorithm, was used for CDR3 identification, clonotype clustering and error correction. A nonparametric unseen species model using Euler transformation provided a lower-bound estimate of total TCR beta diversity. TCRdb redid the processing of the public reads, applying fastp at Q25 and MiXCR, and retained in-frame beta chains. When rows share a CDR3 protein, they turn into one entry using the most common DNA and genes. TCRdb's processing, not the study's, gives the V and J calls here. This sample has fewer than 700,000 distinct CDR3 sequences in its table, and around 48% of those were observed once. Of the sample, about 22% is held by the ten largest clones.

The donors were roughly 38 Caucasian individuals from Russia, aged roughly 6 to 100 years, who were systemically healthy. Approximately 10 milliliters of peripheral blood were collected from each donor into EDTA-treated Vacutainer tubes. Ficoll-Paque density-gradient centrifugation was used to isolate PBMCs, with at least 6.5 million per sample. Trizol reagent was used to extract total RNA from PBMCs, with at least 5.5 micrograms per sample. The percentages of naive CD45RAhigh/CD27high T cells were determined by flow cytometry on a PBMC aliquot from every donor. General findings and caveats noted by the study authors: The CMV infection status of donors was not known, potentially confounding age-related changes in expanded clonotypes. Compared with the aged group, more naive CD4+ T cells, fewer expanded clones and increased TCR diversity were shown by the long-lived group, suggesting age selection. Because profiling used bulk unsorted PBMCs, naive and antigen-experienced compartments could not be compared conclusively. Observed TCR beta diversity per million T cells fell roughly linearly with age, and a significant reduction was already apparent by age around 40. Estimates of total diversity from one million sequenced T cells were regarded as lower bounds and underestimates. Observed TCR beta diversity correlated strongly with the percentage of naive T cells measured by flow cytometry.

The trim is 1 base for V and 6 bases for J, with a gap of 7 bases between the germline ends. Including cysteine and phenylalanine, the CDR3 has 13 amino acids. The DNA shown is the 39-base CDR3, in frame from base 1. As encoded in the germline V gene, CDR1 is SGHTA while CDR2 is FQGNSA. Sequencing was done on a sample of blood. The sequence is built from TRBV7-2 and TRBJ1-5, with the D gene not confidently named. The TCR originated in an elderly man in good health. The CDR3 reads as follows: CASSLVGAQPQHF. The DNA is as follows: TGTGCCAGCAGCTTAGTGGGAGCTCAGCCCCAGCATTTT.